A selection of T cell receptor beta chains follows, all from one sample in a study of CD8 T cells in ankylosing spondylitis. TCRdb analysed the 5' RACE reads with MiXCR anew, one entry per CDR3 protein. The data contain hundreds of thousands of distinct CDR3 sequences, over 9.5% of them singletons. Sequencing used blood, either unsorted or a sorted T cell fraction (not recorded which). The receptors derive from a male donor with ankylosing spondylitis. Both conserved end residues are part of each CDR3. The D gene is left open where the match is weak. Where a row states a size, it is once, few, many or the class of an expanded clone; other rows omit it.

size	V	D	J	DNA	CDR3
once	TRBV6-2/TRBV6-3	TRBD1	TRBJ2-1	TGTGCCAGCAGTTACTCTATTAGGGCAGGGGGCGAGTTGGGTGAGCAGTTCTTC	CASSYSIRAGGELGEQFF
.	TRBV7-2	.	TRBJ2-3	TGTGCCAGCAGCTTTAACGGGAGAAGCGATACGCAGTATTTT	CASSFNGRSDTQYF
.	TRBV20-1	TRBD1	TRBJ2-5	TGCAGTGCTGACAGGACAGGGGGCGGGAAGACCCAGTACTTC	CSADRTGGGKTQYF
.	TRBV20-1	TRBD1	TRBJ1-1	TGCAGTGCTAGCATAAACAGGGGCGGTTTGTTCTCTGAAGCTTTCTTT	CSASINRGGLFSEAFF
few	TRBV10-2	.	TRBJ2-7	TGCGCCAGCAGTGAGTCAGGGTTTGCCTACGAGCAGTACTTC	CASSESGFAYEQYF
.	TRBV7-9	TRBD1	TRBJ1-3	TGTGCCAGCACCTCTCACATACAGGGGTCTGGAAACACCATATATTTT	CASTSHIQGSGNTIYF
few	TRBV7-4	.	TRBJ2-4	TGTGCCAGCAGCTTAGCCCCCGGGGGAGCCAAAAACATTCAGTACTTC	CASSLAPGGAKNIQYF
.	TRBV20-1	.	TRBJ2-7	TGCAGTGCCCATAATAACGAGCAGTACTTC	CSAHNNEQYF
few	TRBV25-1	.	TRBJ2-2	TGTGCCAGCATCCAGGACGGGAACACCGGGGAGCTGTTTTTT	CASIQDGNTGELFF
few	TRBV9	.	TRBJ2-2	TGTGCCAGCAGCGTGTCCACGGGGGTCGCGAACACCGGGGAGCTGTTTTTT	CASSVSTGVANTGELFF
few	TRBV11-2	TRBD1	TRBJ2-7	TGTGCCAGCAGCCCGGTCCGGGACAGGCGCTCCTACGAGCAGTACTTC	CASSPVRDRRSYEQYF
few	TRBV20-1	TRBD1	TRBJ1-1	TGCAGTGCTAGAGATCAGGGCAGGGGGCGCACTGAAGCTTTCTTT	CSARDQGRGRTEAFF
.	TRBV3-1	.	TRBJ1-6	TGTGCCAGCAGTCCCGTTCTGAGCTCCTATAATTCACCCCTCCACTTT	CASSPVLSSYNSPLHF
.	TRBV20-1	.	TRBJ1-5	TGCAGTGCTAGATCCGCCCCGGGGCAGGGGCGCAATCAGCCCCAGCATTTT	CSARSAPGQGRNQPQHF
.	TRBV10-3	.	TRBJ1-5	TGTGCCACCAGCCGGGAAGGGGCCTTCTCTGATCAGCCCCAGCATTTT	CATSREGAFSDQPQHF
many	TRBV5-1	TRBD1	TRBJ1-2	TGTGCCAGCAGCGAACAGGGGAACTATGGCTACACCTTC	CASSEQGNYGYTF
many	TRBV11-2	.	TRBJ1-1	TGTGCCAGCAGCTTAGAATTTCTCTCTGAAGCTTTCTTT	CASSLEFLSEAFF
.	TRBV5-1	.	TRBJ1-2	TGCGCCAGCCCGGTGGGTGGGGAACATGGCTACACCTTC	CASPVGGEHGYTF
many	TRBV20-1	.	TRBJ2-1	TGCAGTGCTAATCGGGTGTGGGGGGATAGCTCCTACAATGAGCAGTTCTTC	CSANRVWGDSSYNEQFF
.	TRBV29-1	.	TRBJ1-1	TGCAGCGTTTCACAGGGCGGGACTGAAGCTTTCTTT	CSVSQGGTEAFF
few	TRBV12-3/TRBV12-4	.	TRBJ2-1	TGTGCCAGCAGTTTACCGGGCAGGGCCATCAATGAGCAGTTCTTC	CASSLPGRAINEQFF
.	TRBV12-3/TRBV12-4	.	TRBJ2-6	TGTGCCAGCAGTTTATCTACCGCTGGGGCCAACGTCCTGACTTTC	CASSLSTAGANVLTF
many	TRBV20-1	TRBD2	TRBJ2-3	TGCAGCCGGACTAGCGGGAGTACTAGCACAGATACGCAGTATTTT	CSRTSGSTSTDTQYF
few	TRBV11-2	TRBD2	TRBJ2-1	TGTGCCAGCAGCTTAGACGGGAAACTAGCGGGAGGAAATGAGCAGTTCTTC	CASSLDGKLAGGNEQFF
many	TRBV20-1	TRBD2	TRBJ2-1	TGCAGTGCTAGTCCTAGCGGGATTTACAATGAGCAGTTCTTC	CSASPSGIYNEQFF
.	TRBV7-8	.	TRBJ2-1	TGTGCCAGCACCGAAGAAAGGGGCAACTATGAGCAGTTCTTC	CASTEERGNYEQFF
few	TRBV9	.	TRBJ2-1	TGTGCCAGCAGCGTAAGGACTGTACCCTACAATGAGCAGTTCTTC	CASSVRTVPYNEQFF
many	TRBV11-2	TRBD1	TRBJ1-6	TGTGCCAGCAGCAAACGAACCGGGACAGCGTTTAATTCACCCCTCCACTTT	CASSKRTGTAFNSPLHF
.	TRBV7-6	.	TRBJ1-1	TGTGCCAGCAGCCGATATAACTTGGGGGCGGGGGGCACTGAAGCTTTCTTT	CASSRYNLGAGGTEAFF
.	TRBV20-1	.	TRBJ2-1	TGCAGTGCTAGCGGGGGCCTGGGAAATGAGCAGTTCTTC	CSASGGLGNEQFF
few	TRBV11-2	TRBD1	TRBJ1-1	TGTGCCAGCAGCTTCACCGGGACAGGGGGTTTAACTGAAGCTTTCTTT	CASSFTGTGGLTEAFF
.	TRBV14	.	TRBJ2-2	TGTGCCAGCAGAGGGGCGAACACCGGGGAGCTGTTTTTT	CASRGANTGELFF
few	TRBV4-1	.	TRBJ2-3	TGCGCCAGCAGCCAAGAAGGAGGAGGACCTTCCGGAGATACGCAGTATTTT	CASSQEGGGPSGDTQYF
.	TRBV12-3/TRBV12-4	TRBD1	TRBJ2-6	TGTGCCAGCAAGGGGACAGGATATTTGTCTGGGGCCAACGTCCTGACTTTC	CASKGTGYLSGANVLTF
many	TRBV29-1	TRBD1	TRBJ2-7	TGCAGCGCGACAGGGAGCTACGAGCAGTACTTC	CSATGSYEQYF
.	TRBV12-3/TRBV12-4	.	TRBJ2-7	TGTGCCAGCAGTTTAGCTCAGGGCCACGAGCAGTACTTC	CASSLAQGHEQYF
few	TRBV29-1	.	TRBJ2-1	TGCAGCGTTGAAGATCTTATTCGTGAGCAGTTCTTC	CSVEDLIREQFF
.	TRBV3-1	.	TRBJ1-2	TGTGCCAGCAGTCAACATTTAGGGAATGGCTACACCTTC	CASSQHLGNGYTF
few	TRBV7-9	.	TRBJ1-1	TGTGCCAGCAGCTTAGAGGGGTATCGCGAAGCTTTCTTT	CASSLEGYREAFF
.	TRBV20-1	.	TRBJ1-1	TGCAGTGCTAGAGACGTAGGACTGAACACTGAAGCTTTCTTT	CSARDVGLNTEAFF
.	TRBV7-8	.	TRBJ2-7	TGTGCCAGCAGCTTAGTCAAGGGAAGGAAAAACGAGCAGTACTTC	CASSLVKGRKNEQYF
many	TRBV27	.	TRBJ2-1	TGTGCCAGCACCCCGACAGGTTCCTACAATGAGCAGTTCTTC	CASTPTGSYNEQFF
.	TRBV20-1	TRBD2	TRBJ2-3	TGCAGTGCTAGTTTCGGGAGGAGCACAGATACGCAGTATTTT	CSASFGRSTDTQYF
many	TRBV3-1	TRBD2	TRBJ2-1	TGTGCCAGCAGTCTAAAGACTAGCCCACCTATCAATGAGCAGTTCTTC	CASSLKTSPPINEQFF
few	TRBV7-9	.	TRBJ1-4	TGTGCCAGCAGCCCAGCGGGACGGCTTAATGAAAAACTGTTTTTT	CASSPAGRLNEKLFF
.	TRBV29-1	TRBD1	TRBJ2-2	TGCAGCGTTGAAGATCTGAGACAGGGGGCGAACACCGGGGAGCTGTTTTTT	CSVEDLRQGANTGELFF
few	TRBV2	.	TRBJ1-3	TGTGCCAGCAGTGTGGAGGGAAGGGAAAACACCATATATTTT	CASSVEGRENTIYF
few	TRBV24-1	.	TRBJ2-2	TGTGCCACCAGTGAGGTCGGGGTACGTGGCACCGGGGAGCTGTTTTTT	CATSEVGVRGTGELFF
.	TRBV11-3	.	TRBJ1-1	TGTGCCAGCAGCTTCGAATTGAGAGCGATGAACACTGAAGCTTTCTTT	CASSFELRAMNTEAFF
few	TRBV3-1	.	TRBJ2-3	TGTGCCAGCAGCCAAGATACCGGGCCCACAGATACGCAGTATTTT	CASSQDTGPTDTQYF
few	TRBV7-2	TRBD1	TRBJ2-7	TGTGCCAGCAGCTCGTGGACAGGGGACTACGAGCAGTACTTC	CASSSWTGDYEQYF
.	TRBV4-2	TRBD2	TRBJ2-2	TGTGCCAGCAGCCAAGGGCAGGGACTAGCGGGAGGGCTGTGGGGCGGGGAGCTGTTTTTT	CASSQGQGLAGGLWGGELFF
few	TRBV3-1	TRBD2	TRBJ2-7	TGTGCCAGCAGCCAAGAAGGACTAGCGGGGGACGAGCAGTACTTC	CASSQEGLAGDEQYF
.	TRBV6-2/TRBV6-3	.	TRBJ1-3	TGTGCCAGCAGTTACTCGTTCCGGGCCAGCACCATATATTTT	CASSYSFRASTIYF
.	TRBV7-6	.	TRBJ2-7	TGTGCCAGCAGCTTGTATAGCCGGGACACGGGAGTGGGTGAGCAGTACTTC	CASSLYSRDTGVGEQYF
few	TRBV24-1	.	TRBJ1-4	TGTGCCACCACTGATGCAACTAATGAAAAACTGTTTTTT	CATTDATNEKLFF
.	TRBV24-1	.	TRBJ2-2	TGTGCCACCAGTGATTTTGGACCTACGAACACCGGGGAGCTGTTTTTT	CATSDFGPTNTGELFF